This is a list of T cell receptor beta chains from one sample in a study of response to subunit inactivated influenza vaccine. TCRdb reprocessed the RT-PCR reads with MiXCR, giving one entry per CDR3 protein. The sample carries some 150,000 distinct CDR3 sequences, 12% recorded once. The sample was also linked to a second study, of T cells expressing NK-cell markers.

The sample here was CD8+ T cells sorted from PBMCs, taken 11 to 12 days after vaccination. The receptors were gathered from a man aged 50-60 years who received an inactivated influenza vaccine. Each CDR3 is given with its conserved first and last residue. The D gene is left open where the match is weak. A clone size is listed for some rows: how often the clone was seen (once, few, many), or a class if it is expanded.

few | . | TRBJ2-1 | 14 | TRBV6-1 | TGTGCCAGCAGGAGTGGCAGGGCATACAATGAGCAGTTCTTC | CASRSGRAYNEQFF
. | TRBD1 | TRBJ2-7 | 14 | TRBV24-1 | TGTGCCACCAGTGAGTCTACAGGGGCCTACGAGCAGTACTTC | CATSESTGAYEQYF
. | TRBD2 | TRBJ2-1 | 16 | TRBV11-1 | TGTGCCAGCAGCATCCTAACTAGCGGGGGAAACAATGAGCAGTTCTTC | CASSILTSGGNNEQFF
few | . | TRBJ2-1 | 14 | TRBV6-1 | TGTGCCAGCAGTGGACAGTCTACTTACAATGAGCAGTTCTTC | CASSGQSTYNEQFF
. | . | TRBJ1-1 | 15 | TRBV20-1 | TGCAGTGTCAGGGACTCAACAACCGGAGGCACTGAAGCTTTCTTT | CSVRDSTTGGTEAFF
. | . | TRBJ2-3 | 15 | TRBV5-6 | TGTGCCAGCAGCTGGATTGGGGGGGCGAAAGATACGCAGTATTTT | CASSWIGGAKDTQYF
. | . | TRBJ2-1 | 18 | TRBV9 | TGTGCCAGCAGCGTAGCGAGGTCATGGGACTCTCCCTACAATGAGCAGTTCTTC | CASSVARSWDSPYNEQFF
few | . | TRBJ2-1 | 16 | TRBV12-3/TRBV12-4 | TGTGCCAGCAGTTTTGGAAAGGCGAGCTCCTACAATGAGCAGTTCTTC | CASSFGKASSYNEQFF
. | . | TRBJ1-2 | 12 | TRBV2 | TGTGCCAGCAGTGAGCCAGGGGAAGGCTACACCTTC | CASSEPGEGYTF
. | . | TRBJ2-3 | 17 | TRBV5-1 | TGCGCCAGCAGCCTCTCACCAGTGGGGGGCCTACTAGATACGCAGTATTTT | CASSLSPVGGLLDTQYF